This TCR beta chain stems from a study of graft-versus-host responses after intestinal transplantation (dated by TCRdb to about 2021). Turning to the overall study: Recipients received multivisceral, liver-intestinal, or isolated intestinal transplants. After intestinal transplantation, graft-versus-host and host-versus-graft alloreactive T cell clones were followed in the graft, circulation and bone marrow using bulk TCR-beta CDR3 sequencing. Donor T cell macrochimerism was defined as a peak of at least 4% donor T cells among recipient peripheral blood mononuclear cells. Anti-thymocyte globulin induction was given to all recipients, followed by maintenance tacrolimus and steroids for approximately three years. Rather than going through the commercial service, samples from a few later patients were sequenced in-house on an Illumina MiSeq and processed with MiXCR. Alloreactive clones were identified by sequencing pre-transplant mixed lymphocyte reaction products and comparing them with unstimulated pre-transplant donor and recipient T cells. Of the 20 to 25 intestinal transplant recipients enrolled in the cohort, one of whom was a retransplant, a few patients without pretransplant specimens were excluded.

Points on this clone: The specificity of this receptor is unknown. There are no base qualities to consult, and no much larger clone falls within one base.

Results and caveats for the whole study, not just this receptor: GvH clones were detected in recipient bone marrow, and some of these GvH clones were observed earlier in ileal mucosa or blood, consistent with an intestinal mucosal origin. In the allografts of patients with donor T cell macrochimerism, GvH to HvG T cell clonal ratios were high. Conclusions were limited by the relatively low number and heterogeneity of intestinal transplant patients. Peak levels of circulating GvH clones were associated with declines in HvG clones early after transplant.

Via the germline V gene, CDR1 is MGHRA and CDR2 YSYEKL. From its cysteine to its phenylalanine, the CDR3 spans 14 amino acids. The kept DNA is CDR3 alone, 42 bases in frame from the first base. Trimming at the junction amounts to 8 bases on V and 0 bases on J, and the germline ends lie 13 bases apart. The method was the immunoSEQ multiplex PCR assay. Adaptive Biotechnologies carried out high-throughput TCR-beta CDR3 sequencing of genomic DNA for most patients. The authors processed their data as follows. Adaptive's ImmunoSEQ software supplied the TCR sequencing data for around 19 patients, while MiXCR and VDJtools were used to process a few other patients. CDR3 nucleotide sequences shared by donor and recipient were removed because the origin of these sequences could not be assigned. To be classed as alloreactive, a clone needed at least 2-fold expansion over unstimulated cells and a minimum CFSE-low frequency of 0.002% (template counts) or 0.001% (read counts). Mappable clones were those detected in sequenced pre-transplant spleen, lymph node, or MLR CFSE-low populations of the donor or recipient. Cumulative frequency of alloreactive clones was calculated as a percentage of all sequences weighted by copy number. This is the immuneACCESS table as TCRdb keeps it, with only in-frame sequences that have V and J called. A part of the clones is gone; compared with another copy, unresolved V genes explain less than half, and the rest is unexplained. That table furnishes V, J and clone size, whereas the DNA furnished D and trimming. Here the sample has tens of thousands of clones; approximately 90% occur a single time. Roughly 2.8% of the sample comes from the top ten.

Blood samples were collected up to 4 times in the first month after transplant and then at least monthly when available. The chain employs TRBV4-1 and TRBJ1-2, with a tentative D gene TRBD1 over 5 matching bases. Sequences were derived from PBMCs, sampled approximately 120 days after intestinal transplantation. This sequence was found in a human patient who received an intestinal transplant, so some T cells may come from the graft donor. The DNA reads as follows: TGCGCCAGCCGACCGGGACCCTCTAACTATGGCTACACCTTC. Its product reads: CASRPGPSNYGYTF.